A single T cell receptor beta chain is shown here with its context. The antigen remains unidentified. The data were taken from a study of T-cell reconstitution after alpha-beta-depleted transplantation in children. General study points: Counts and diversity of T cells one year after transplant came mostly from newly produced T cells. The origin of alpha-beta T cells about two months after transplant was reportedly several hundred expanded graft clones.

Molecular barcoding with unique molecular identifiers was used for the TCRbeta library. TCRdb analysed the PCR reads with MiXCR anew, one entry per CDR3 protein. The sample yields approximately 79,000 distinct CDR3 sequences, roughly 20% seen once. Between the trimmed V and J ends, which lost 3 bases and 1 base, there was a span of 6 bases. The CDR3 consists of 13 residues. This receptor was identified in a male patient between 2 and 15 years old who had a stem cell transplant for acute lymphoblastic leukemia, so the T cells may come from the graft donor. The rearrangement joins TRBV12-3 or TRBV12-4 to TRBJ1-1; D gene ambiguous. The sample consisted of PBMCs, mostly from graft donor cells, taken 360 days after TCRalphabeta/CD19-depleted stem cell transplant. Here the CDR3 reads CASSFRQNTEAFF. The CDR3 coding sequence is TGTGCCAGCAGTTTCCGACAGAACACTGAAGCTTTCTTT.